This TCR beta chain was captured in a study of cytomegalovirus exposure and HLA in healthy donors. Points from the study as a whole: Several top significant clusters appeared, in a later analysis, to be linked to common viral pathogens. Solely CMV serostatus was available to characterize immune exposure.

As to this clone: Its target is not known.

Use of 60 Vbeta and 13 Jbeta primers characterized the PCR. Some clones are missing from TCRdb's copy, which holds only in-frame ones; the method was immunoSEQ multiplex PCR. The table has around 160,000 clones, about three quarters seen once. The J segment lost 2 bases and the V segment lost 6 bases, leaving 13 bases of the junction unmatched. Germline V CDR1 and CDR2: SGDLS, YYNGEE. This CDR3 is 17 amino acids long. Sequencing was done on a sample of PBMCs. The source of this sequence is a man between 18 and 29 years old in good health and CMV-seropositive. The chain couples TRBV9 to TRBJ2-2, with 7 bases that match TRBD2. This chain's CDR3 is CASNKEGLAVNTGELFF. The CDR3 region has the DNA TGTGCCAGCAACAAAGAGGGTCTAGCGGTAAACACCGGGGAGCTGTTTTTT. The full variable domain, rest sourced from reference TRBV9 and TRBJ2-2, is DSGVTQTPKHLITATGQRVTLRCSPRSGDLSVYWYQQSLDQGLQFLIQYYNGEERAKGNILERFSAQQFPDLHSELNLSSLELGDSALYFCASNKEGLAVNTGELFFGEGSRLTVL.